Only a few counts were recorded for the clone carrying this T cell receptor (beta chain). These data are taken from a study of T cells in Graves' hyperthyroidism and ophthalmopathy. TCR beta CDR3 regions were amplified from RNA. Initially, a first-round RT-PCR of the TCR CDR3 employed the HTBI primer set. Using its own MiXCR run on the multiplex PCR reads, TCRdb lists one record per CDR3 protein. The sample shows hundreds of thousands of distinct CDR3 sequences, about 38% of them seen only once. This TCR derives from a man aged 18 to 30 with Graves' hyperthyroidism. Sequenced material: blood.

In DNA form, the CDR3 reads TGTGCCAGCAGGGCTAAGGAACGGGAGCTGTTTTTT. Amino acids: CASRAKERELFF. The genes are TRBV7-9 and TRBJ2-2; D is uncertain. CDR1 SEHNR and CDR2 FQNEAQ come from the germline V gene (reference sequence). The CDR3 has 12 amino acids. Trimming stripped 6 bases from V and 9 bases from J, with 11 bases between.